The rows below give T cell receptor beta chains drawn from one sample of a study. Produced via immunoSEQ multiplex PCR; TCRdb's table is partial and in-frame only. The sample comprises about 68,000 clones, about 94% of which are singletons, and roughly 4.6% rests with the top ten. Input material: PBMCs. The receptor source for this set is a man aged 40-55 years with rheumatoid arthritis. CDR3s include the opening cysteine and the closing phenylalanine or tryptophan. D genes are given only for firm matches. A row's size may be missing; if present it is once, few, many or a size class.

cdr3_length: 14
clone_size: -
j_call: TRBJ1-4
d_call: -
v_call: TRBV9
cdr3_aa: CASSVDGSGEKLFF
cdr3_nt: TGTGCCAGCAGCGTCGACGGGTCGGGTGAAAAACTGTTTTTT

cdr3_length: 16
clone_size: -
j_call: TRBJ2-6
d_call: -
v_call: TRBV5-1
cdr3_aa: CASSSRAASGANVLTF
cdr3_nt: TGCGCCAGCAGCTCGAGGGCAGCCTCTGGGGCCAACGTCCTGACTTTC

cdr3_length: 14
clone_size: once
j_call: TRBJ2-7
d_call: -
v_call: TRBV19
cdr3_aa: CASSIAPGNYEQYF
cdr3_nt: TGTGCCAGTAGTATAGCGCCAGGAAACTACGAGCAGTACTTC

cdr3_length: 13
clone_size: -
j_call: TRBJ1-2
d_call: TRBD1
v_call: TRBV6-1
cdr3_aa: CASSRDSNYGYTF
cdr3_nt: TGTGCCAGCAGCCGGGACAGTAACTATGGCTACACCTTC

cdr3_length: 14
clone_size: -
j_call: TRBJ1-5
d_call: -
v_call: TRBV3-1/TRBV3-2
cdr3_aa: CASSQGSLNQPQHF
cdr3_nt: TGTGCCAGCAGCCAAGGCAGCCTCAATCAGCCCCAGCATTTT

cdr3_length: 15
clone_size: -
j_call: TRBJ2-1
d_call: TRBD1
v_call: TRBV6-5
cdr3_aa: CASSRDRHTYNEQFF
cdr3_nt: TGTGCCAGCAGCCGGGACAGGCATACCTACAATGAGCAGTTCTTC

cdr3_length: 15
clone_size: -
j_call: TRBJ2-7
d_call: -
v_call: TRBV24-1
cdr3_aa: CATSAKDTRAGEQYF
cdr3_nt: TGTGCCACCAGTGCGAAGGACACAAGGGCGGGGGAGCAGTACTTC

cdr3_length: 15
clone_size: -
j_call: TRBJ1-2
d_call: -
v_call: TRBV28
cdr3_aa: CASSLLGGGRYGYTF
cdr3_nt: TGTGCCAGCAGTTTATTGGGCGGGGGGCGGTATGGCTACACCTTC

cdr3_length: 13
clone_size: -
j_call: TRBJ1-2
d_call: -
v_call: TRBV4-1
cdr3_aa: CASSHDMIYGYTF
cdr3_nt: TGCGCCAGCAGTCATGACATGATCTATGGCTACACCTTC

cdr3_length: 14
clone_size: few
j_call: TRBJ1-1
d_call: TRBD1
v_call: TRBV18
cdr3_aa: CASSPADRGTEAFF
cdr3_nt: TGTGCCAGCTCACCAGCGGACAGGGGAACTGAAGCTTTCTTT

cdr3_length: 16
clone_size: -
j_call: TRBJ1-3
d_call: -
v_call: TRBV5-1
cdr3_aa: CASSPLDPGQRNTIYF
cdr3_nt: TGCGCCAGCAGCCCCCTCGACCCGGGGCAGCGGAACACCATATATTTT

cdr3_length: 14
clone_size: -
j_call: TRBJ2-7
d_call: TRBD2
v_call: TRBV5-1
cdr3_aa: CASSFSGSAYEQYF
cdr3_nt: TGCGCCAGCAGCTTTAGCGGGAGTGCCTACGAGCAGTACTTC

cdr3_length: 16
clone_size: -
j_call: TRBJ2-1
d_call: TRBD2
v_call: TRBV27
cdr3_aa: CASRTSRASGFHEQFF
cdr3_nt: TGTGCCAGCAGAACCTCGAGGGCTAGCGGGTTTCATGAGCAGTTCTTC

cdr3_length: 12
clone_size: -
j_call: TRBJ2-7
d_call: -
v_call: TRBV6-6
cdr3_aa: CASSATSSEQYF
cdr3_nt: TGTGCCAGCAGTGCGACTAGTTCCGAGCAGTACTTC

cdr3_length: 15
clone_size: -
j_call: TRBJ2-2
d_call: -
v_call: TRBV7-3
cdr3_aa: CASSSRAANTGELFF
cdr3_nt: TGTGCCAGCAGCTCCCGAGCGGCGAACACCGGGGAGCTGTTTTTT

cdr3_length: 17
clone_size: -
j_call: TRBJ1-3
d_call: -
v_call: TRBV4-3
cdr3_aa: CASSQDEGPAAGNTIYF
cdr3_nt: TGCGCCAGCAGCCAAGACGAGGGACCGGCGGCTGGAAACACCATATATTTT

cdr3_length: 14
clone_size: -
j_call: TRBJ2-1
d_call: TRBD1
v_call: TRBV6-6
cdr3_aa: CASTQGQGGNEQFF
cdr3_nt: TGTGCCAGCACCCAGGGACAGGGGGGGAATGAGCAGTTCTTC

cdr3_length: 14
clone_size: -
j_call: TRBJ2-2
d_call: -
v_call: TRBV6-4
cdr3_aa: CASSESFNTGELFF
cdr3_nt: TGTGCCAGCAGTGAGTCCTTCAACACCGGGGAGCTGTTTTTT

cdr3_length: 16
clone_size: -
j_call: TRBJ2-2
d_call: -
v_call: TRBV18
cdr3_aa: CASSLIAGGGTGELFF
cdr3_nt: TGTGCCAGCTCACTAATCGCAGGGGGAGGCACCGGGGAGCTGTTTTTT

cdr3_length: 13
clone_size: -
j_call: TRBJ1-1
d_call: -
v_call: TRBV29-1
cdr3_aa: CSASKALNTEAFF
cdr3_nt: TGCAGCGCCTCCAAGGCTTTGAACACTGAAGCTTTCTTT

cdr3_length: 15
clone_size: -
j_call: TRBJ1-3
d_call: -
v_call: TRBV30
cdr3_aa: CAWSGQLYSGNTIYF
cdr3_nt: TGTGCCTGGAGTGGCCAACTTTACTCTGGAAACACCATATATTTT

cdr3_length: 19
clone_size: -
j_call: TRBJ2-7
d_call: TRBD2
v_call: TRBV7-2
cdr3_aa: CASSQREPGTGSWSYEQYF
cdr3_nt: TGTGCCAGCAGCCAGCGGGAGCCTGGGACCGGATCCTGGAGTTACGAGCAGTACTTC

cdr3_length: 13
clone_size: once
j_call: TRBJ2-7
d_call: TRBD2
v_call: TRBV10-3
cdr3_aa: CAISARGGYEQYF
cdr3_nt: TGTGCCATCAGTGCACGGGGGGGTTACGAGCAGTACTTC

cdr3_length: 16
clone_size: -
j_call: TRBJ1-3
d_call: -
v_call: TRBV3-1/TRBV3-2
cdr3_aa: CASSHLASSAGNTIYF
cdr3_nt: TGTGCCAGCAGCCATCTCGCTAGCAGCGCTGGAAACACCATATATTTT